Following are 24 T cell receptor beta chains from one sample sequenced in a study of cytomegalovirus exposure and HLA in healthy donors. 13 Jbeta primers and 60 Vbeta primers were used for the PCR. Data came from immunoSEQ multiplex PCR; TCRdb stores just in-frame clones and leaves some out. The table lists some 200,000 clones, approximately 82% of them singletons, with 0.58% in the top ten. The sequencing input was PBMCs. Receptor source: a woman aged 40 to 49 in good health and CMV-seronegative.

In this sample, this clone turned up a few times. The V gene is TRBV5-4, the J gene TRBJ1-4; a possible D gene is TRBD1 (5 bases). The CDR3 is 13 amino acids. CDR1 SGHNT and CDR2 YYREEE come from the germline V gene (reference sequence). Trimming left V 4 bases short and J 5 bases short, with 9 bases between. CDR3 in DNA: TGTGCCAGCAGCAGGGCAGGGAATGAAAAACTGTTTTTT. It is translated as CASSRAGNEKLFF.

This clone was seen a few times. This sequence joins TRBV5-1 and TRBJ2-1; 12 bases map to TRBD2. Unmatched junction bases numbered 6, after V lost 3 bases and J lost 8 bases. CDR1 and CDR2 from the germline V gene are SGHRS and YFSETQ. The CDR3 covers 15 residues. The CDR3 protein is CASSSLAGGLYEQFF. Here the CDR3 DNA reads TGCGCCAGCAGCTCCCTAGCGGGGGGGCTCTATGAGCAGTTCTTC.

V and J are TRBV30 and TRBJ1-1; possible D gene TRBD1, 5 bases. The CDR3 is 16 residues long. V lost 3 bases and J 0 bases, leaving 17 bases between the germline ends. Germline loops: CDR1 GTSNPN, CDR2 SVGIG (reference sequence). Written as DNA, the CDR3 is TGTGCCTGGAGACTTTTCACGGGGGGATTGAACACTGAAGCTTTCTTT. Protein sequence: CAWRLFTGGLNTEAFF.

The chain combines TRBV28 with TRBJ2-4; maybe TRBD1 (6 bases). The CDR3 spans 16 residues. V was pared by 5 bases and J by 0 bases, with 14 bases between. Germline CDR1 reads MDHEN; CDR2 reads SYDVKM. This CDR3 reads CASSPNRVLAKNIQYF. CDR3 bases: TGTGCCAGCAGTCCAAACAGGGTACTAGCCAAAAACATTCAGTACTTC.

The chain has TRBV5-1 and TRBJ1-1, with D tentatively TRBD1 (6 bases). The CDR3 loop spans 17 amino acids. CDR1 is SGHRS, CDR2 YFSETQ, per germline. V was shortened by 3 bases and J by 0 bases, with 18 bases between the two germline ends. CDR3 nucleotide sequence: TGCGCCAGCAGCTCGCGCCCCTTGGGGGCGGTGAACACTGAAGCTTTCTTT. As protein: CASSSRPLGAVNTEAFF.

This chain links TRBV28 with TRBJ2-2; no reliable D call. The V end was cut by 2 bases, the J end by 4 bases, with 8 bases between. CDR1 and CDR2 from the germline V gene are MDHEN and SYDVKM. The CDR3 is 14 amino acids. CDR3 region: CASSLLPSTGELFF. The DNA for the CDR3 is TGTGCCAGCAGTTTACTCCCGTCCACCGGGGAGCTGTTTTTT. Full variable domain (outside the CDR3, taken from reference TRBV28 and TRBJ2-2): DVKVTQSSRYLVKRTGEKVFLECVQDMDHENMFWYRQDPGLGLRLIYFSYDVKMKEKGDIPEGYSVSREKKERFSLILESASTNQTSMYLCASSLLPSTGELFFGEGSRLTVL.

On this clone: One junction end disagrees with the germline gene, perhaps due to a read error. This chain uses TRBV7-6 with TRBJ1-1; D perhaps matches TRBD1 (5 bases). The CDR3 has 13 residues. Germline V gene data show CDR1 as SGHVS and CDR2 as FNYEAQ. The DNA for the CDR3 is TGTGCCAGCAGCTTAGAGGGGAACACTGGAGCTTTCTTT. It translates to CASSLEGNTGAFF.

V usage is TRBV25-1 and J usage is TRBJ2-5; TRBD2 might be the D (6 bases). Germline assignment: CDR1 MGHDK and CDR2 SYGVNS. V was cut by 8 bases and J by 1 base, with 8 bases left in between. There are 12 residues in the CDR3. CDR3 sequence: CASGDSQETQYF. The DNA for the CDR3 is TGTGCCAGCGGGGACTCCCAAGAGACCCAGTACTTC.

The chain recombines TRBV7-8 with TRBJ2-7, with 8 bases lining up with TRBD2. The germline gives CDR1 SGHVS, CDR2 FQNEAQ. CDR3 length equals 16 residues. Germline trimming cut 7 bases from V and 1 base from J; bases unmatched to any gene: 12. The CDR3 nucleotides are TGTGCCAGCAAGTGGATTAGCGGGGCGTCTTCCTACGAGCAGTACTTC. Residues: CASKWISGASSYEQYF.

This clone was observed once. CDR3 nucleotide sequence: TGTGCCACCGCCGGACTAGCTGAAGATACGCAGTATTTT. It yields the protein CATAGLAEDTQYF. The chain is built from TRBV15 and TRBJ2-3, with 8 nucleotides matching TRBD2. The J segment lost 5 bases and the V segment lost 8 bases, leaving 6 bases of the junction unmatched. This CDR3 region has 13 residues. The V gene's germline CDR1 is LNHNV and CDR2 YYDKDF (reference sequence).

The gene calls are TRBV30 and TRBJ1-1; D unresolved. V lost 5 bases to trimming and J lost 7 bases, with 14 bases between them. This CDR3 is 12 amino acids long. Per germline, CDR1 GTSNPN and CDR2 SVGIG (reference sequence). The chain's CDR3 is CAWVEALGEAFF. As DNA, the CDR3 is TGTGCCTGGGTCGAAGCGCTGGGTGAAGCTTTCTTT. Looking up the rest from reference TRBV30 and TRBJ1-1 gives the full variable domain: SQTIHQWPATLVQPVGSPLSLECTVEGTSNPNLYWYRQAAGRGLQLLFYSVGIGQISSEVPQNLSASRPQDRQFILSSKKLLLSDSGFYLCAWVEALGEAFFGQGTRLTVV.

The chain has TRBV4-3 and TRBJ2-6; 10 bases are shared with TRBD1. Per germline, CDR1 LGHNA and CDR2 YSLEER. The CDR3 spans 22 residues. J was trimmed by 0 bases and V by 0 bases; bases with no gene match: 14. CDR3 loop: CASSQDSVGTGVLSSGANVLTF. The CDR3, as DNA: TGCGCCAGCAGCCAAGATTCGGTGGGGACAGGGGTACTTAGCTCTGGGGCCAACGTCCTGACTTTC.

V and J are TRBV5-1 and TRBJ1-2; D is possibly TRBD1 (5 bases). Germline-derived CDR1 and CDR2 are SGHRS and YFSETQ. V lost 7 bases and J 6 bases, leaving 13 bases between the germline ends. The CDR3 length is 12 residues. The CDR3 sequence: CASRGGADGYTF. The CDR3 DNA reads as TGCGCCAGCCGCGGAGGGGCTGATGGCTACACCTTC.

This clone was found once. This chain links TRBV6-1 with TRBJ2-5; 10 nucleotides agree with TRBD1. Germline V gene sequence: CDR1 MNHNS, CDR2 SASEGT. The CDR3 is 15 residues long. V shed 8 bases and J 5 bases; nucleotides not matched to a gene: 11. CDR3 nucleotide sequence: TGTGCCAGCCGAACTGACAGGGGGCGTTGGGAGACCCAGTACTTC. Translation gives CASRTDRGRWETQYF.

J is TRBJ2-6 and V is TRBV9; no reliable D call. V shed 4 bases and J shed 0 bases, with 20 bases lying between them. CDR3 length equals 19 residues. Germline CDR1 reads SGDLS; CDR2 reads YYNGEE. The CDR3 loop is CASSPAGRLPRSGANVLTF. DNA for the CDR3: TGTGCCAGCAGCCCTGCCGGCAGGCTTCCCCGCTCTGGGGCCAACGTCCTGACTTTC.

The J gene is TRBJ1-1, the V gene TRBV4-1; D is unclear. Germline V gene data show CDR1 as MGHRA and CDR2 as YSYEKL. The CDR3 is 15 residues long. V gave up 0 bases and J gave up 4 bases, with 12 bases separating them. CDR3 nucleotide sequence: TGCGCCAGCAGCCAAGAACTATCCCCCTTCACTGAAGCTTTCTTT. Its protein is CASSQELSPFTEAFF.

This clone was seen only once. The gene calls are TRBV30 and TRBJ2-3; 7 bases agree with TRBD2. V trimming: 4 bases; J trimming: 5 bases; junction bases outside the gene matches: 6. CDR1 is GTSNPN, CDR2 SVGIG, per germline (reference sequence). The CDR3 has 13 residues. CDR3 DNA sequence: TGTGCCTGGAACCGCGGGGGAGGAGATACGCAGTATTTT. Translating gives CAWNRGGGDTQYF.

This clone was counted between two and nine times. The rearrangement joins TRBV5-6 to TRBJ2-1; 9 nucleotides line up with TRBD2. Germline-derived CDR1 and CDR2 are SGHDT and YYEEEE. The CDR3 is 17 amino acids. The V gene end was trimmed by 1 base and the J gene end by 6 bases; junction bases not matched to a gene: 11. The chain's CDR3 is CASSLWGGGGAINEQFF. The CDR3, as DNA: TGTGCCAGCAGCTTGTGGGGTGGCGGGGGGGCGATCAATGAGCAGTTCTTC.

A few counts support this clone. V and J are TRBV7-9 and TRBJ2-5; a weak D match, TRBD2 (5 bases). The germline V and J ends were trimmed by 6 bases and 3 bases, with 11 bases remaining between them. This CDR3 spans 13 amino acids. Germline CDR1 is SEHNR and CDR2 is FQNEAQ (reference sequence). CDR3 amino acids: CASRLDSEETQYF. Here the CDR3 DNA reads TGTGCCAGCAGGCTGGACTCGGAAGAGACCCAGTACTTC.

The V call is TRBV6-4, the J call TRBJ2-3, with D possibly being TRBD1 (7 bases). The germline gives CDR1 MRHNA, CDR2 SNTAGT. The CDR3 has 15 amino acids. The V end lost 4 bases, the J end lost 3 bases, and 14 bases lay between the germline ends. CDR3 in amino acids: CASSVKGAGTDTQYF. The CDR3 DNA reads as TGTGCCAGCAGTGTAAAGGGGGCGGGAACAGATACGCAGTATTTT.

With respect to this clone: The junction shows a germline mismatch at one end, possibly a read error. The chain combines TRBV29-1 with TRBJ1-2, with 8 bases matching TRBD1. Germline loops: CDR1 SQVTM, CDR2 ANQGSEA. The CDR3 is made up of 11 amino acids. CDR3 DNA sequence: TGCAGCGTCCAGACAGGGGCAGACGGCGAGTTC. It specifies CSVQTGADGEF.

The chain carries TRBV11-3 and TRBJ1-3; TRBD1 aligns across 7 bases. The CDR3 runs to 15 residues. The V and J ends lost 6 bases and 0 bases, in that order; junction bases with no gene match: 5. Germline assignment: CDR1 SGHNT and CDR2 YENEEA. The CDR3 coding sequence is TGTGCCAGCAGTCAGGGACAGACCTCTGGAAACACCATATATTTT. This encodes CASSQGQTSGNTIYF.

This chain links TRBV5-5 with TRBJ2-7, with D perhaps TRBD2 (7 bases). Germline V gene data show CDR1 as SGHKS and CDR2 as YYEKEE (reference sequence). The ends were cut back, 8 bases at V and 6 bases at J, with 15 bases in the middle. The CDR3 spans 12 residues. This CDR3 reads CASRVRGGEQYF. DNA of the CDR3: TGTGCCAGTCGTGTGAGGGGGGGCGAGCAGTACTTC. The full variable domain, with the rest looked up from reference TRBV5-5 and TRBJ2-7, is DAGVTQSPTHLIKTRGQQVTLRCSPISGHKSVSWYQQVLGQGPQFIFQYYEKEERGRGNFPDRFSARQFPNYSSELNVNALLLGDSALYLCASRVRGGEQYFGPGTRLTVT.

The chain combines TRBV29-1 with TRBJ2-3, with 7 bases lining up with TRBD1. V shed 6 bases and J 2 bases; nucleotides not matched to a gene: 11. Germline V CDR1 and CDR2: SQVTM, ANQGSEA. The CDR3 spans 15 residues. DNA of the CDR3: TGCAGCGTAGTCCTCCGGGACAGCTTCACAGATACGCAGTATTTT. It is translated as CSVVLRDSFTDTQYF.